The 26 T cell receptor beta chains reported below all come from one sample, sequenced in a study of a mutant IDH1 vaccine in newly diagnosed glioma. Time point of the sample: week 5, during vaccination. Alongside topical imiquimod, each dose of vaccine comprised 300 ug of mutant IDH1 20-mer peptide. Antigens of these TCRs are unknown. Assay used: immunoSEQ multiplex PCR; TCRdb lists only in-frame clones, some missing. Of some 35,000 clones in the sample, more than 80% are singletons; the top ten hold roughly an eighth. Sequencing was performed on PBMCs, taken from a glioma patient whose treatment included an IDH1 peptide vaccine. The receptors stem from a man aged 45-65 years with glioma.

This chain uses TRBV6-6 with TRBJ1-2, with 8 nucleotides matching TRBD1. The CDR3 has 16 amino acids. The V gene's germline CDR1 is MNHNY and CDR2 SVGAGI (reference sequence). The ends lost 2 bases at V and 4 bases at J; junction bases unmatched: 9. The CDR3: CASSYHPRQGSYGYTF. CDR3 sequence (DNA): TGTGCCAGCAGTTACCATCCACGACAGGGGAGCTATGGCTACACCTTC.

The chain links TRBV5-1 to TRBJ1-3; no reliable D call. V was shortened by 3 bases and J by 0 bases, with 4 bases between the two germline ends. CDR1 is SGHRS, CDR2 YFSETQ, per germline. CDR3 size: 13 residues. CDR3 nucleotide sequence: TGCGCCAGCAGCTCCCTCTCTGGAAACACCATATATTTT. It encodes CASSSLSGNTIYF.

V gene TRBV19 combines with J gene TRBJ2-7; D ambiguous. V gave up 5 bases and J gave up 4 bases, with 6 bases separating them. This CDR3 is built from 11 residues. From germline, CDR1 is LNHDA and CDR2 SQIVND (reference sequence). Written as DNA, the CDR3 is TGTGCCAGTAGTGACGAGTACGAGCAGTACTTC. This encodes CASSDEYEQYF.

The genes are TRBV7-9 and TRBJ2-4; 11 bases match TRBD1. There are 14 residues in the CDR3. Per germline, CDR1 SEHNR and CDR2 FQNEAQ (reference sequence). J gave up 6 bases and V 4 bases, and 2 bases lay outside the gene matches. The CDR3: CASSSGTGGNIQYF. The DNA for the CDR3 is TGTGCCAGCAGCTCAGGGACAGGGGGAAACATTCAGTACTTC.

The rearrangement joins TRBV5-5 to TRBJ2-7; 12 nucleotides match TRBD1. Germline loops: CDR1 SGHKS, CDR2 YYEKEE (reference sequence). Trimming took 7 bases from V and 4 from J; bases not matched to a gene: 15. This CDR3 is 17 amino acids long. CDR3 in amino acids: CASRPGTGGVGGYEQYF. CDR3 in DNA: TGTGCCAGCCGACCCGGGACAGGGGGCGTCGGGGGATACGAGCAGTACTTC. Combining the CDR3 with reference TRBV5-5 and TRBJ2-7 gives the whole variable domain DAGVTQSPTHLIKTRGQQVTLRCSPISGHKSVSWYQQVLGQGPQFIFQYYEKEERGRGNFPDRFSARQFPNYSSELNVNALLLGDSALYLCASRPGTGGVGGYEQYFGPGTRLTVT.

This clone has a single count. The rearrangement joins TRBV5-6 to TRBJ1-4; maybe TRBD1 (5 bases). The CDR3 spans 15 residues. The germline gives CDR1 SGHDT, CDR2 YYEEEE. Trimming shortened V by 3 bases and J by 4 bases, and 13 bases separated the two germline ends. The CDR3 loop is CASSSTGLINEKLFF. CDR3 bases: TGTGCCAGCAGCTCGACGGGACTGATTAATGAAAAACTGTTTTTT.

This chain uses TRBV5-1 with TRBJ2-2; the D is unclear. The CDR3 is 13 residues long. Germline V gene sequence: CDR1 SGHRS, CDR2 YFSETQ. The V end was cut by 6 bases, the J end by 1 base, with 7 bases between. This CDR3 reads CASMRGNTGELFF. CDR3 DNA: TGCGCCAGCATGAGAGGGAACACCGGGGAGCTGTTTTTT.

This chain's CDR3 is CASSLSVGGYEQYF. CDR3 DNA sequence: TGTGCCAGCAGTTTATCGGTGGGGGGCTACGAGCAGTACTTC. The chain recombines TRBV27 with TRBJ2-7, with D perhaps matching TRBD2 (6 bases). This CDR3 comprises 14 residues. Germline values: CDR1 MNHEY, CDR2 SMNVEV (reference sequence). The ends were cut back, 0 bases at V and 3 bases at J, with 9 bases in the middle.

The rearrangement uses TRBV7-9 and TRBJ2-1, with unresolved D. The ends were cut back, 7 bases at V and 8 bases at J, with 9 bases in the middle. The germline V gene encodes CDR1 SEHNR and CDR2 FQNEAQ (reference sequence). This CDR3 is 11 amino acids long. DNA for the CDR3: TGTGCCAGCATGCTGTCGGATGAGCAGTTCTTC. Protein: CASMLSDEQFF.

The chain carries TRBV5-1 and TRBJ2-7, with 12 bases matching TRBD1. CDR1 is SGHRS and CDR2 is YFSETQ in the germline V gene. With 3 bases clipped from V and 3 bases from J, the junction kept 4 bases outside the gene matches. The CDR3 extends over 15 amino acids. As DNA, the CDR3 is TGCGCCAGCAGCTCTGGGACAGGGGGCTTCTACGAGCAGTACTTC. Its protein product is CASSSGTGGFYEQYF.

This chain joins TRBV7-2 and TRBJ2-3; D is undetermined. Trimming took off 5 bases at V and 2 bases at J, with 14 bases between the two ends. The CDR3 has 15 amino acids. Germline V gene sequence: CDR1 SGHTA, CDR2 FQGNSA. Here the CDR3 DNA reads TGTGCCAGCAGCGTCCTGAGCAACCCCACAGATACGCAGTATTTT. It codes for CASSVLSNPTDTQYF.

The genes are TRBV5-1 and TRBJ2-7; TRBD1 matches 9 bases. Trimming at V came to 2 bases and at J to 6 bases, leaving 12 bases not matched to a gene. Germline lookup yields CDR1 SGHRS and CDR2 YFSETQ. The CDR3 has 16 residues. The chain's CDR3 is CASSLTGTGSPSEQYF. CDR3 in DNA: TGCGCCAGCAGCTTAACCGGGACAGGGTCTCCCTCCGAGCAGTACTTC.

The chain is built from TRBV7-2 and TRBJ2-7, with TRBD2 matching 7 bases. The CDR3 runs to 15 residues. V lost 3 bases to trimming and J lost 0 bases; unmatched junction nucleotides: 5. The germline CDR1 and CDR2 sequences are SGHTA and FQGNSA. CDR3 DNA: TGTGCCAGCAGCTTCCTTGGGACTAACTCCTACGAGCAGTACTTC. Translated, it gives CASSFLGTNSYEQYF.

A single count supports this clone. This rearrangement joins TRBV27 to TRBJ2-7; D might be TRBD1 (5 bases). The CDR3 is made up of 12 amino acids. Deletions cut 2 bases from V and 6 bases from J, with 8 bases between. Germline V gene data show CDR1 as MNHEY and CDR2 as SMNVEV (reference sequence). The CDR3 coding sequence is TGTGCCAGCAGTTTAGGTCAGGGCGAGCAGTACTTC. This codes for CASSLGQGEQYF.

The J gene is TRBJ2-1, the V gene TRBV5-1; 8 bases match TRBD2. The J segment lost 5 bases and the V segment lost 4 bases, leaving 8 bases of the junction unmatched. The germline CDR1 and CDR2 sequences are SGHRS and YFSETQ. The CDR3 has 15 residues. The CDR3 DNA is TGCGCCAGCAGCACCAACGGGGGGGCGGACAATGAGCAGTTCTTC. This codes for CASSTNGGADNEQFF.

This clone has only a few counts. The J gene is TRBJ1-1, the V gene TRBV6-1; 7 bases are a match to TRBD1. Germline V gene sequence: CDR1 MNHNS, CDR2 SASEGT. V lost 6 bases to trimming and J lost 3 bases; unmatched junction nucleotides: 1. This CDR3 region has 12 residues. The CDR3 loop reads CASSRGDTEAFF. The CDR3 nucleotides read TGTGCCAGCAGCAGGGGGGACACTGAAGCTTTCTTT.

This clone was detected only a few times. The junction and the germline gene differ at one end; a read error may be behind it. The V and J genes are TRBV2 and TRBJ1-4, with 8 nucleotides matching TRBD1. CDR3 length: 14 residues. Per the germline V gene, CDR1 is SNHLY and CDR2 is FYNNEI. The CDR3 sequence: CASREGQGGEKLFF. CDR3 DNA sequence: TGTGCCAGCAGGGAAGGACAGGGCGGAGAAAAACTGTTTTTT.

V gene TRBV25-1 combines with J gene TRBJ1-3; no clear D. Germline V gene lookup returns CDR1 MGHDK and CDR2 SYGVNS. The CDR3 covers 11 residues. V gave up 4 bases and J gave up 11 bases, with 9 bases separating them. As DNA, the CDR3 is TGTGCCAGCAGTGGTCCGGCGGCCATATATTTT. Its translation is CASSGPAAIYF. Drawing the rest from reference TRBV25-1 and TRBJ1-3, the complete variable domain is EADIYQTPRYLVIGTGKKITLECSQTMGHDKMYWYQQDPGMELHLIHYSYGVNSTEKGDLSSESTVSRIRTEHFPLTLESARPSHTSQYLCASSGPAAIYFGEGSWLTVV.

As for this clone: Compared with germline, one end of the junction differs, possibly owing to a read error. The same CDR3 arises from other DNA sequences in this sample as well. The CDR3 coding sequence is TGCGCCAGCAGCCCTCAGAACACCGGGGAGCTGTTTTTT. Protein: CASSPQNTGELFF. This rearrangement joins TRBV9 to TRBJ2-2, with D hard to call. Germline CDR1 and CDR2: SGDLS and YYNGEE. There are 13 residues in the CDR3.

The rearrangement links TRBV30 to TRBJ1-2; 8 bases align to TRBD1. Germline V CDR1 and CDR2: GTSNPN, SVGIG (reference sequence). This CDR3 comprises 12 residues. The V gene end was trimmed by 4 bases and the J gene end by 7 bases; junction bases not matched to a gene: 5. CDR3 nucleotide sequence: TGTGCCTGGACGGGACAGGTTGCTGGCTACACCTTC. This encodes CAWTGQVAGYTF.

The chain couples TRBV19 to TRBJ1-1; D remains unclear. This CDR3 region has 13 residues. Per the germline V gene, CDR1 is LNHDA and CDR2 is SQIVND (reference sequence). The V end lost 6 bases, the J end lost 5 bases, and 13 bases lay between the germline ends. The CDR3 DNA reads as TGTGCCAGTAGGGGCCCTGGAGGGACTGAAGCTTTCTTT. Its translation is CASRGPGGTEAFF.

The chain carries TRBV14 and TRBJ2-1; D not resolved. This CDR3 has 14 residues. Trimming removed 3 bases at V and 5 bases at J, with 11 bases between. Germline lookup yields CDR1 SGHDN and CDR2 FVKESK. CDR3 nucleotides: TGTGCCAGCAGCCACTTTAAATGGGACAATGAGCAGTTCTTC. Protein sequence: CASSHFKWDNEQFF.

The chain uses TRBV30 and TRBJ2-3, with D uncertain. The V and J ends lost 0 bases and 0 bases respectively, with 10 bases between them. The CDR3 length is 15 residues. The germline gives CDR1 GTSNPN, CDR2 SVGIG (reference sequence). CDR3 loop: CAWSVPGTSTDTQYF. CDR3 bases: TGTGCCTGGAGTGTGCCTGGAACTAGCACAGATACGCAGTATTTT.

The CDR3 DNA sequence: TGCGCCAGCAGCCAACGGGTGAACACCGGGGAGCTGTTTTTT. Translated, it gives CASSQRVNTGELFF. The rearrangement uses TRBV4-3 and TRBJ2-2; no clear D. CDR1 and CDR2 from the germline V gene are LGHNA and YSLEER. V lost 2 bases to trimming and J lost 1 base, with 5 bases between them. CDR3 size: 14 residues.

The chain uses TRBV6-1 and TRBJ1-1; unclear D gene. Germline V gives CDR1 MNHNS, CDR2 SASEGT. Trimming removed 2 bases at V and 4 bases at J, with 5 bases between. This CDR3 region has 12 residues. The CDR3 is CASSEPPTEAFF. The CDR3 region has the DNA TGTGCCAGCAGTGAACCGCCCACTGAAGCTTTCTTT.

This clone was detected only a few times. The chain uses TRBV7-2 and TRBJ1-1; D is uncertain. The CDR3 loop spans 12 amino acids. V was trimmed by 1 base and J by 8 bases, leaving 8 bases between them. From germline, CDR1 is SGHTA and CDR2 FQGNSA. This chain's CDR3 is CASSLVSWEAFF. CDR3 in DNA: TGTGCCAGCAGCTTAGTTTCGTGGGAAGCTTTCTTT.